The present TCR beta chain was sequenced within a study of regulatory T cells in long-lasting Graves disease. This clonotype was counted only a few times. Its antigen is unidentified. General study findings and limits: Accuracy was possibly reduced by small sample size. Those with persistent disease had in common more public clonotypes (fewer than 3,000) than new patients (about 970).

This sample's time point: persistent/refractory GD, antithyroid drugs over 5 years with positive TRAb. Scientists built the TCR library using RNA that was extracted from PBMCs. The V gene end was trimmed by 3 bases and the J gene end by 7 bases; junction bases not matched to a gene: 9. This CDR3 comprises 17 residues. The germline gives CDR1 MDHEN, CDR2 SYDVKM. Relying on iRepertoire HTBI primers and Arm-PCR of CDR3 regions, the team built TCR beta libraries. TCRdb ran MiXCR on the multiplex PCR reads and lists one entry per CDR3 protein. The table includes roughly 500,000 distinct CDR3 sequences, around 21% detected once.

This receptor was identified in a female donor with Graves disease. This sample comprised peripheral blood mononuclear cells (PBMCs), obtained when the disease was refractory, from a patient treated with antithyroid drugs. The gene calls are TRBV28 and TRBJ2-2; 12 nucleotides match TRBD1. The CDR3 is CASSFHRGQGADGELFF. CDR3 in DNA: TGTGCCAGCAGTTTCCACAGGGGACAGGGGGCTGACGGGGAGCTGTTTTTT.